This entry describes one T cell receptor (beta chain). The data derive from a study of blood T cell repertoires in COVID-19. Study background: Sites across the United States, Italy and Spain contributed samples from acute and convalescent COVID-19. PBMCs, B-cell-depleted T cells, or T cells were the source of the cDNA or gDNA that made up the material.

The CDR3 covers 14 residues. Trimming shortened V by 4 bases and J by 2 bases, and 12 bases separated the two germline ends. Germline V lookup: CDR1 MNHEY, CDR2 SVGEGT. Followed over time, Seattle patients had been enrolled while infection was active. Study processing details: The authors estimated nucleated cell counts from reference gene primer amplification. Libraries were prepared by immunoSEQ multiplex PCR; TCRdb keeps only in-frame clonotypes and omits some of them. V and J calls and clone size are those listed in that table; D and trimming were worked out from the DNA. This sample carries 40,000 or so clones, approximately 80% of them seen once, and the ten largest clones take around 1.6%.

The sequence was obtained from a man in his sixties with COVID-19, enrolled during active disease. The sequencing input was peripheral blood. The chain couples TRBV6-2 or TRBV6-3 to TRBJ2-7, with D possibly matching TRBD1 (5 bases). This CDR3 reads CASSSMTEAYEQYF. The DNA for the CDR3 is TGTGCCAGCAGTTCGATGACAGAGGCCTACGAGCAGTACTTC.